The 8 T cell receptor beta chains in this list originate from one sample, sequenced in a study of T cell changes during pregnancy in multiple sclerosis. Data came from immunoSEQ multiplex PCR; TCRdb stores just in-frame clones and leaves some out. The sample lists some 140,000 clones; roughly 95% were seen once. The starting material was peripheral blood, obtained after pregnancy. The source of these receptors is a female donor with multiple sclerosis, enrolled in a pregnancy study.

Here the CDR3 DNA reads TGCAGCGTTGAAGTCGGGACATCTTCCTACGAGCAGTACTTC. Its translation is CSVEVGTSSYEQYF. The chain links TRBV29-1 to TRBJ2-7, with D maybe TRBD1 (6 bases). Germline V gene sequence: CDR1 SQVTM, CDR2 ANQGSEA. V lost 1 base to trimming and J lost 1 base, with 11 bases between them. The CDR3 spans 14 residues.

This chain links TRBV7-6 with TRBJ2-2; weak D call: TRBD2 (7 bases). Germline V CDR1 and CDR2: SGHVS, FNYEAQ. Trimming stripped 5 bases from V and 1 base from J, with 20 bases between. CDR3 length equals 18 residues. DNA of the CDR3: TGTGCCAGCAGCCCAGGGGACTACCCGAAGCTGAACACCGGGGAGCTGTTTTTT. Translation gives CASSPGDYPKLNTGELFF.

The chain combines TRBV5-6 with TRBJ2-1; 14 bases agree with TRBD2. Germline trimming cut 3 bases from V and 7 bases from J; bases unmatched to any gene: 12. CDR1 and CDR2 from the germline V gene are SGHDT and YYEEEE. The CDR3 contains 18 residues. CDR3 amino acids: CASSSTSGRALRVNEQFF. Here the CDR3 DNA reads TGTGCCAGCAGCTCGACTAGCGGGAGGGCATTGAGGGTAAATGAGCAGTTCTTC. Full variable domain (rest looked up from reference TRBV5-6 and TRBJ2-1): DAGVTQSPTHLIKTRGQQVTLRCSPKSGHDTVSWYQQALGQGPQFIFQYYEEEERQRGNFPDRFSGHQFPNYSSELNVNALLLGDSALYLCASSSTSGRALRVNEQFFGPGTRLTVL.

V usage is TRBV4-1 and J usage is TRBJ2-3, with D perhaps TRBD2 (6 bases). CDR3 length equals 19 residues. Germline CDR1 MGHRA, CDR2 YSYEKL. V shed 1 base and J shed 2 bases, with 22 bases lying between them. CDR3 sequence reads: CASSQGARTILAPTDTQYF. CDR3 bases: TGCGCCAGCAGCCAAGGGGCCAGGACTATCCTAGCCCCCACAGATACGCAGTATTTT.

DNA for the CDR3: TGTGCCAGCAGCGTAGATGTTGGGGGGAGGGGGCTAGCGGGCCAAGAGACCCAGTACTTC. Its translation: CASSVDVGGRGLAGQETQYF. The V gene is TRBV9, the J gene TRBJ2-5; perhaps TRBD2 as D (8 bases). This CDR3 contains 20 residues. Germline V lookup: CDR1 SGDLS, CDR2 YYNGEE. Trimming stripped 0 bases from V and 1 base from J, with 25 bases between.

The CDR3, as DNA: TGTGCCAGCTCACCGGCTCAGGGGCTGGTTGGCTACACCTTC. Encoded protein: CASSPAQGLVGYTF. The J gene is TRBJ1-2, the V gene TRBV18, with a tentative D call TRBD1 (6 bases). This CDR3 comprises 14 residues. Germline V lookup: CDR1 KGHSH, CDR2 LQKENI. V was trimmed by 3 bases and J by 7 bases, leaving 15 bases between them.

The chain employs TRBV19 and TRBJ2-2; the D is unclear. The CDR3 consists of 12 residues. Germline CDR1 LNHDA, CDR2 SQIVND (reference sequence). The germline V and J ends were trimmed by 3 bases and 8 bases, with 7 bases remaining between them. CDR3 region: CASSMEFGELFF. CDR3 DNA sequence: TGTGCCAGTAGTATGGAGTTTGGGGAGCTGTTTTTT.

DNA of the CDR3: TGTGCCAGCAGCACACTAAATCAGCCCCAGCATTTT. Protein sequence: CASSTLNQPQHF. The chain joins TRBV7-2 to TRBJ1-5; D is unresolved. Germline lookup yields CDR1 SGHTA and CDR2 FQGNSA. This CDR3 has 12 residues. Trimming took 5 bases from V and 4 from J, leaving 6 bases between them.